The clone carrying this TCR beta chain was recorded a few times. This sample was included in a study of cytomegalovirus exposure and HLA in healthy donors. Primers for the PCR totalled 60 Vbeta and 13 Jbeta. Sequenced by immunoSEQ multiplex PCR; TCRdb stores in-frame clones only, minus some. The repertoire has 95,000 to 150,000 clones, about 8% of them found once; the top ten carry 6% to 7.5%. The sequenced material came from PBMCs. This TCR was sampled from a woman in her 40s in good health and CMV-seropositive.

CDR3 sequence (DNA): TGCGCCAGCAAGGACGGAGGGTGGAGTATGAACACTGAAGCTTTCTTT. Translating it yields CASKDGGWSMNTEAFF. V usage is TRBV4-1 and J usage is TRBJ1-1; no clear D gene. Trimming removed 7 bases at V and 0 bases at J, with 18 bases between. Germline V gene data show CDR1 as MGHRA and CDR2 as YSYEKL. The CDR3 spans 16 residues.